This T cell receptor beta chain was obtained from a study of T cell repertoires in cytomegalovirus infection. Across the whole study: It can be stated that public TCR beta signatures indicated CMV infection as well as a matching HLA type.

As regards this clonotype: Its antigen is unidentified.

TCRdb fed the reads into MiXCR, producing one record per CDR3 protein. The table lists 150,000 to 200,000 distinct CDR3 sequences, roughly a fifth of them singletons. General observations from the study: Summed frequency of public TCR beta families distinguished CMV carriers with the relevant HLA. HLA-C-restricted CMV clonotypes gave the most frequent clonotype in two of eight donors.

Trimming at V came to 7 bases and at J to 4 bases, leaving 4 bases not matched to a gene. The CDR3 has 14 residues. The germline gives CDR1 LGHNA, CDR2 YNFKEQ. Source material: PBMCs. The clonotype comes from a human donor in good health (CMV status not recorded). Some clones in this sample may be carry-over from other donors' samples. The chain carries TRBV4-2 and TRBJ2-2; the match to TRBD1 covers 9 bases. The DNA of the CDR3 is TGTGCCAGCACAAGACAGGGGGGCACCGGGGAGCTGTTTTTT. It specifies CASTRQGGTGELFF.